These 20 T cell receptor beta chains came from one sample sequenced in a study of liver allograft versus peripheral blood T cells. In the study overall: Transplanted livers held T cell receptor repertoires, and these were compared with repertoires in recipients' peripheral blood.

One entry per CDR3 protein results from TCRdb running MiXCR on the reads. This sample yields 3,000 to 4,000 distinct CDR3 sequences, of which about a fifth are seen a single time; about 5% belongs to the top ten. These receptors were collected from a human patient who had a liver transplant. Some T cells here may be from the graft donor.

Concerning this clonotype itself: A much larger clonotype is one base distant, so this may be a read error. The CDR3 is CTSSQTGNTIYF. In DNA, the CDR3 is TGTACCAGCAGCCAGACCGGAAACACCATATATTTT. The V and J genes are TRBV3-1 and TRBJ1-3; D gene ambiguous. CDR1 is LGHDT and CDR2 is YNNKEL in the germline V gene (reference sequence). This CDR3 has 12 amino acids. Variable domain in full (rest from reference TRBV3-1 and TRBJ1-3): DTAVSQTPKYLVTQMGNDKSIKCEQNLGHDTMYWYKQDSKKFLKIMFSYNNKELIINETVPNRFSPKSPDKAHLNLHINSLELGDSAVYFCTSSQTGNTIYFGEGSWLTVV.

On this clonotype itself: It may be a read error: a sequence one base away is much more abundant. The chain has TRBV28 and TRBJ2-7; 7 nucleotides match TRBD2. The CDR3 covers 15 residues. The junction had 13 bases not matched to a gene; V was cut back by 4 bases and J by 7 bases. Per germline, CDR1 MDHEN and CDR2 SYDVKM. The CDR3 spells CASSSGGGSDNEQYF. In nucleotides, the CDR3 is TGTGCCAGCAGTTCCGGGGGAGGGTCGGACAATGAGCAGTACTTC.

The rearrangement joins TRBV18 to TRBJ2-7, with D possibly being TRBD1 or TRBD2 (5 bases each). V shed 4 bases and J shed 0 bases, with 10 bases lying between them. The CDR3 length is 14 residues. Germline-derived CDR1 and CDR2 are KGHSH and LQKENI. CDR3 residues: CASSRDSGSYEQYF. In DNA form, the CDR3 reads TGTGCCAGCTCACGAGACAGCGGCTCCTACGAGCAGTACTTC.

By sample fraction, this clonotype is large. The DNA of the CDR3 is TGTGCCAGCTCATTTCAAGGCAGGGGGCTTCAGCCCCAGCATTTT. Amino acids: CASSFQGRGLQPQHF. The rearrangement links TRBV18 to TRBJ1-5; 8 nucleotides match TRBD1. This CDR3 has 15 amino acids. The germline gives CDR1 KGHSH, CDR2 LQKENI. Trimming took 5 bases from V and 6 from J; bases not matched to a gene: 9.

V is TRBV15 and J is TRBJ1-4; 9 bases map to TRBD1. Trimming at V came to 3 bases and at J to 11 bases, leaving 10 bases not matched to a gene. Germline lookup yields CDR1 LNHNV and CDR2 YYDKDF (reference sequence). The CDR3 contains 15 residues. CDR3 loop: CATSSFLTGGDKLFF. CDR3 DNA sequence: TGTGCCACCAGCAGCTTCCTGACAGGGGGGGATAAACTGTTTTTT.

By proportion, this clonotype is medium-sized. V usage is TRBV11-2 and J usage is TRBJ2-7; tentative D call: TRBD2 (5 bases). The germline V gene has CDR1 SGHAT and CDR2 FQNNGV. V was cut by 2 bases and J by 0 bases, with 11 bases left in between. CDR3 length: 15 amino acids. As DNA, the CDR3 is TGTGCCAGCAGCTTACCCAGAGGGCACTCCTACGAGCAGTACTTC. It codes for CASSLPRGHSYEQYF.

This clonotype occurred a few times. CDR3 region: CASSPTTGTGSYGYTF. CDR3 sequence (DNA): TGTGCCAGCAGCCCCACTACCGGGACAGGGAGCTATGGCTACACCTTC. The chain uses TRBV6-5 and TRBJ1-2; the match to TRBD1 covers 9 bases. Germline-derived CDR1 and CDR2 are MNHEY and SVGAGI. The CDR3 is made up of 16 amino acids. Trimming removed 6 bases from V and 4 bases from J; junction bases left unmatched: 12.

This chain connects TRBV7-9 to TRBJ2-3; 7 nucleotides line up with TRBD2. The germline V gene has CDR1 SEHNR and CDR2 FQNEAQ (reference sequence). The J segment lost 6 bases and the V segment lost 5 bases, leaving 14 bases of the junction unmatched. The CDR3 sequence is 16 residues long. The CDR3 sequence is CASSRGPAGYPDTQYF. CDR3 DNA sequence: TGTGCCAGCAGCCGAGGACCAGCGGGATATCCGGATACGCAGTATTTT.

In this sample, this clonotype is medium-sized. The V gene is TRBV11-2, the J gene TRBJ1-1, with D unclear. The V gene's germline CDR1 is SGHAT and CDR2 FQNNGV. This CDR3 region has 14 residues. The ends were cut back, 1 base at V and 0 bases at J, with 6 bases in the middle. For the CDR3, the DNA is TGTGCCAGCAGCTTAGCACGGGTGAACACTGAAGCTTTCTTT. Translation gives CASSLARVNTEAFF.

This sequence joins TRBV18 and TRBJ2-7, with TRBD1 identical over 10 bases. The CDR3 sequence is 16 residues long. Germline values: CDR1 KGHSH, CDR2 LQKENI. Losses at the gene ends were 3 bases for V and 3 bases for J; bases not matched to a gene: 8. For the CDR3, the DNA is TGTGCCAGCTCACCTCTCGACAGGGGGCCCCTCTACGAGCAGTACTTC. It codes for CASSPLDRGPLYEQYF.

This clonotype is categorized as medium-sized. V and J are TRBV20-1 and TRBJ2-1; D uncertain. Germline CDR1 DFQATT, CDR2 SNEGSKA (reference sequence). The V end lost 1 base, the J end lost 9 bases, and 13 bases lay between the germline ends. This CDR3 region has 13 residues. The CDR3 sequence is CSARGAQMGEQFF. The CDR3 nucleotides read TGCAGTGCTAGAGGCGCCCAGATGGGTGAGCAGTTCTTC.

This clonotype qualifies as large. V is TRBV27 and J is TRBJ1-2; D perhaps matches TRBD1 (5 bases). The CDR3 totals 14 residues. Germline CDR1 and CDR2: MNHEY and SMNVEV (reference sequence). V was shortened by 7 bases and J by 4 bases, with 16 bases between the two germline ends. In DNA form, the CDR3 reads TGTGCCAGCAAGGTCGGGACGGGGAGCTATGGCTACACCTTC. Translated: CASKVGTGSYGYTF.

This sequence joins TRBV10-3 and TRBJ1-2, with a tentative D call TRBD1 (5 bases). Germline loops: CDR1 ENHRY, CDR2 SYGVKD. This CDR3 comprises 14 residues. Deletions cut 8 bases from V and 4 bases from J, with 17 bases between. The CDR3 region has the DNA TGTGCCATCTCCCGGAGAGGGACGAGCTATGGCTACACCTTC. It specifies CAISRRGTSYGYTF.

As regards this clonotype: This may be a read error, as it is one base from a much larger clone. CDR3 sequence: CASSGRESEQYF. The CDR3 DNA follows: TGTGCCAGCAGTGGACGGGAATCGGAGCAGTACTTC. V gene TRBV6-2 or TRBV6-3 combines with J gene TRBJ2-7; the D gene is possibly TRBD2 (5 bases). Germline CDR1 reads MNHEY; CDR2 reads SVGEGT. Trimming pared 5 bases from V and 7 bases from J, leaving 12 bases between. This CDR3 region has 12 residues.

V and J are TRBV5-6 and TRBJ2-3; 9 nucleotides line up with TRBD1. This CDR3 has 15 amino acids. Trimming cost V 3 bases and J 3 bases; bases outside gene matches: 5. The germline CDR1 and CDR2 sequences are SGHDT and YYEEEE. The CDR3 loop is CASSSMTGGTDTQYF. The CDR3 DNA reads TGTGCCAGCAGCTCTATGACAGGGGGGACAGATACGCAGTATTTT.

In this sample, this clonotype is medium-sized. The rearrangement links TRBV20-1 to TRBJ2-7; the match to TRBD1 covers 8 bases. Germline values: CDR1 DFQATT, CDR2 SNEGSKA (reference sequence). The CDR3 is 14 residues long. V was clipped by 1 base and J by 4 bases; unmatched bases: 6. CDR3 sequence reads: CSARVDRGSYEQYF. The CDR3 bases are TGCAGTGCTAGAGTAGACAGGGGTTCTTACGAGCAGTACTTC.

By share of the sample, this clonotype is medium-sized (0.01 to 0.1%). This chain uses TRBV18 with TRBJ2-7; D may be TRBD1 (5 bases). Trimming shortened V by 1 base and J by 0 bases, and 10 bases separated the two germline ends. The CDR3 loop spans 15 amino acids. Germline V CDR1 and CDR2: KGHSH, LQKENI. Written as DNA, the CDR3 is TGTGCCAGCTCACCACAACCAGGGTTCTCCTACGAGCAGTACTTC. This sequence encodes CASSPQPGFSYEQYF. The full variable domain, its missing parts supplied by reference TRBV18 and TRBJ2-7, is NAGVMQNPRHLVRRRGQEARLRCSPMKGHSHVYWYRQLPEEGLKFMVYLQKENIIDESGMPKERFSAEFPKEGPSILRIQQVVRGDSAAYFCASSPQPGFSYEQYFGPGTRLTVT.

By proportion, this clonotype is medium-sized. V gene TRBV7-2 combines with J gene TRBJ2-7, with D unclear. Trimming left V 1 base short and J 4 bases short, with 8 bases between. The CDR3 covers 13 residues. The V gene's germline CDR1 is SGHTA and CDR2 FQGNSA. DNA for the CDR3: TGTGCCAGCAGCTTAGGCCGGTCGTACGAGCAGTACTTC. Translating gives CASSLGRSYEQYF.

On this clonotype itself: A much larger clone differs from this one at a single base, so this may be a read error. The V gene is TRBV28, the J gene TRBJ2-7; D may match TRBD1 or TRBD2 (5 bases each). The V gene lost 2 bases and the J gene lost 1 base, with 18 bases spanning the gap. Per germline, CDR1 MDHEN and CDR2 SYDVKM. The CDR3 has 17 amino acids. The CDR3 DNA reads TGTGCCAGCAGTTTAATCGGGGCGGTAGACAAGTCCTACGAGCAGTACTTC. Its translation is CASSLIGAVDKSYEQYF.

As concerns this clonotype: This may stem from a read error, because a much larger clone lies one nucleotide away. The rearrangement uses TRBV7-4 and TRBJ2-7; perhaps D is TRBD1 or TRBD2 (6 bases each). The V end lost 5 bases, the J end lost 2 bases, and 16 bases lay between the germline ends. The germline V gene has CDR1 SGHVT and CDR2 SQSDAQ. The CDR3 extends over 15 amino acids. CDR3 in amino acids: CASSPVGGNTYEQYF. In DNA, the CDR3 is TGTGCCAGCAGCCCCGTCGGGGGCAACACCTACGAGCAGTACTTC.